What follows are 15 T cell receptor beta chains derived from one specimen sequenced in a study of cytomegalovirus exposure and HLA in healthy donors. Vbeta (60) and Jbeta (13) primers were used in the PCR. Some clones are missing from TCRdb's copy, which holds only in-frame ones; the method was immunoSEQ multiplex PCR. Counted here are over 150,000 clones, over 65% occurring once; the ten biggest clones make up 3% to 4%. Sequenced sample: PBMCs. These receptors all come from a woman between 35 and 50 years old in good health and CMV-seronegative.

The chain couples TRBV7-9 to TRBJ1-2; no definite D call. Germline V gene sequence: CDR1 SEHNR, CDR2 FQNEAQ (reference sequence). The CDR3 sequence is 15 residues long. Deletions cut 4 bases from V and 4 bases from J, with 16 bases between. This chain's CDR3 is CASSSDSPRRYGYTF. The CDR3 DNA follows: TGTGCCAGCAGCTCTGACTCCCCACGGCGCTATGGCTACACCTTC.

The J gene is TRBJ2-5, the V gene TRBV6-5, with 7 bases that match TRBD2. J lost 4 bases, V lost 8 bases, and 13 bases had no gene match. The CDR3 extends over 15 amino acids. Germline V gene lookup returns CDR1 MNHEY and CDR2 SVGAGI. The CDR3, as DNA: TGTGCCAGCTATAATACGGGGGGTGGGAGAGAGACCCAGTACTTC. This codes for CASYNTGGGRETQYF.

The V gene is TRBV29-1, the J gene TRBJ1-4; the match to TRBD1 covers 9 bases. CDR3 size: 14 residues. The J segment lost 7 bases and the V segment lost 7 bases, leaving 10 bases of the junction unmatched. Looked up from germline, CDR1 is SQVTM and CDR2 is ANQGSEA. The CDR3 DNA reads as TGCAGCGCCGCCCCCGGGACAGGGACTGAAAAACTGTTTTTT. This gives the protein CSAAPGTGTEKLFF.

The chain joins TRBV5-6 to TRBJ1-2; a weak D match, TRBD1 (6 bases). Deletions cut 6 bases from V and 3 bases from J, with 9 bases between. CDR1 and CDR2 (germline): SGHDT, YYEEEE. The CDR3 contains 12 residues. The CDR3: CASNQGHYGYTF. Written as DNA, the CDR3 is TGTGCCAGCAACCAGGGGCACTATGGCTACACCTTC.

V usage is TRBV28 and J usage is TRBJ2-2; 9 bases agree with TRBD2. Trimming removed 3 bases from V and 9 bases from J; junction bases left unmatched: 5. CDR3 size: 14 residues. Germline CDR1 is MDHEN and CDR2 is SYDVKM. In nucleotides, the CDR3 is TGTGCCAGCAGTTTCCGCGGGGGGGGTCGGGAGCTGTTTTTT. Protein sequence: CASSFRGGGRELFF.

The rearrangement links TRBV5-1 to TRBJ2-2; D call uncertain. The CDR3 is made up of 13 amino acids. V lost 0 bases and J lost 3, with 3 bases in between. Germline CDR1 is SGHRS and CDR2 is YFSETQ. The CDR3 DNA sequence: TGCGCCAGCAGCTTGGCCGACACCGGGGAGCTGTTTTTT. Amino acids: CASSLADTGELFF.

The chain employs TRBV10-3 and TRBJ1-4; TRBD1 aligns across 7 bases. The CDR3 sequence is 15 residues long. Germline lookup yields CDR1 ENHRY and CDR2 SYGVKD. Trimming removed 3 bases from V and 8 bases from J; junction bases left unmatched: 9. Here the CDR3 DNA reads TGTGCCATCAGTGACCCAACAGGGGCAGGAGAAAAACTGTTTTTT. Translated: CAISDPTGAGEKLFF.

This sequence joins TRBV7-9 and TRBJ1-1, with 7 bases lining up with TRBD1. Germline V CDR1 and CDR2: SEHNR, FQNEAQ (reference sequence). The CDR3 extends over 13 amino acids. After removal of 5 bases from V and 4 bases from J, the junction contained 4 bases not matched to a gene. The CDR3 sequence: CASSLPGGTEAFF. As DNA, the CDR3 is TGTGCCAGCAGCCTCCCAGGGGGCACTGAAGCTTTCTTT.

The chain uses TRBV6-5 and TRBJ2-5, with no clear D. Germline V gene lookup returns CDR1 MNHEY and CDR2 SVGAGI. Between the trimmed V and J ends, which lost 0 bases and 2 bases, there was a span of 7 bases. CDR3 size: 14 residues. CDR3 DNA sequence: TGTGCCAGCAGTTACTCGAGGCTACAAGAGACCCAGTACTTC. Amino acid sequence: CASSYSRLQETQYF.

This CDR3 reads CASSITGNSYEQYF. CDR3 DNA: TGTGCCAGCAGCATAACAGGTAACTCCTACGAGCAGTACTTC. This chain joins TRBV11-2 and TRBJ2-7; D possibly corresponds to TRBD1 (5 bases). This CDR3 is built from 14 residues. The ends were cut back, 5 bases at V and 0 bases at J, with 11 bases in the middle. Germline CDR1 reads SGHAT; CDR2 reads FQNNGV.

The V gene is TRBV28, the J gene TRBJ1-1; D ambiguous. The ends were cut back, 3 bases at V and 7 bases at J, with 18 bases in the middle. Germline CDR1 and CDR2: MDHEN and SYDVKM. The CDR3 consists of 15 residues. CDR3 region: CASSFNTALRFEAFF. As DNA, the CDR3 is TGTGCCAGCAGTTTCAACACGGCACTACGTTTTGAAGCTTTCTTT.

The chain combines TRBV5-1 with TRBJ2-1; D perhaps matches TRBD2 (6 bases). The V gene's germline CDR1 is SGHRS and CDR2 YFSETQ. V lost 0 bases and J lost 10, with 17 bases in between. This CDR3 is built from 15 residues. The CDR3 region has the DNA TGCGCCAGCAGCTTGGGAGTGGGAGGATCGTCAGAGCAGTTCTTC. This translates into CASSLGVGGSSEQFF.

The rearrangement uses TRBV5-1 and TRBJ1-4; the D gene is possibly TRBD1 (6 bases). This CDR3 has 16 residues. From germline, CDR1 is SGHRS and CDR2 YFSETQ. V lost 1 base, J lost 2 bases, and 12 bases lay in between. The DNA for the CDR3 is TGCGCCAGCAGCTTGCGACAGGTTCAGACTAATGAAAAACTGTTTTTT. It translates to CASSLRQVQTNEKLFF.

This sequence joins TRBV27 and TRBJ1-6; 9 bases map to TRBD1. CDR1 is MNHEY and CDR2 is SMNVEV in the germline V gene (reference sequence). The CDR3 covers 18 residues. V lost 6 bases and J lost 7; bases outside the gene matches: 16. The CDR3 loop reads CASSLQPQSGTGNSPLHF. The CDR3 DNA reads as TGTGCCAGCAGCCTTCAACCACAGTCCGGGACAGGGAATTCACCCCTCCACTTT.

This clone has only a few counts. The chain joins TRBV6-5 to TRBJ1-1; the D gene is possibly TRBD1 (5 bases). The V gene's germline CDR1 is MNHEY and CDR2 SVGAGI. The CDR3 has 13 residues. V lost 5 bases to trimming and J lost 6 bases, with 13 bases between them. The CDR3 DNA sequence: TGTGCCAGCAGTCCCCCACAGGCCCCTGAAGCTTTCTTT. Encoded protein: CASSPPQAPEAFF.